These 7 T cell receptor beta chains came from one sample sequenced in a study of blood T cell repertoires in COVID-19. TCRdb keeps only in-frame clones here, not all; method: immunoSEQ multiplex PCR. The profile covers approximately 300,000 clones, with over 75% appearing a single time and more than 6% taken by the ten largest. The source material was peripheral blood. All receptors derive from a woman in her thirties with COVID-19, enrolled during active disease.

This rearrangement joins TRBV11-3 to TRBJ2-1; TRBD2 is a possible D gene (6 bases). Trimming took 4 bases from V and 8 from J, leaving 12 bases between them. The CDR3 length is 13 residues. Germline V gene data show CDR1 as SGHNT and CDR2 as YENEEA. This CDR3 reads CASSYQWGDEQFF. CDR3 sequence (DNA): TGTGCCAGCAGCTATCAATGGGGGGATGAGCAGTTCTTC.

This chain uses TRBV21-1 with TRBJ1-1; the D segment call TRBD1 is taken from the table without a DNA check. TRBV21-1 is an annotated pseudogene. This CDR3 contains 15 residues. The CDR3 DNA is TGTGCCAGCAGCGCTCGGGACAGGTTGTATACTGAAGCTTTCTTT. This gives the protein CASSARDRLYTEAFF.

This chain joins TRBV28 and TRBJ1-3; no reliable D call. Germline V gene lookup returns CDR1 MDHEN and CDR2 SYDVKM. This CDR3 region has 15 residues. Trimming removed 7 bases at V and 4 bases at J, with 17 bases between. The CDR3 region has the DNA TGTGCCAGCACCCTCGACACTTCCCGAGGAAACACCATATATTTT. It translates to CASTLDTSRGNTIYF.

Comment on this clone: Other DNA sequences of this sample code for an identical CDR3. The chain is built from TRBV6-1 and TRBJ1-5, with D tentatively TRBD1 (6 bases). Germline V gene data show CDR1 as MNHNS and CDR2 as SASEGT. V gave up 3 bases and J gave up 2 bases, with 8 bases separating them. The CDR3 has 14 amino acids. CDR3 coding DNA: TGTGCCAGCAGTGAGGGGGCGGGCAATCAGCCCCAGCATTTT. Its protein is CASSEGAGNQPQHF.

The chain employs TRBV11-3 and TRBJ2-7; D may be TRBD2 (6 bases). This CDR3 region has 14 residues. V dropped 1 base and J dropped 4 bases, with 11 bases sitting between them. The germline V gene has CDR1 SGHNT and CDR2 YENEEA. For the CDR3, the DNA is TGTGCCAGCAGCTTAGGAGGGAGCGGGTACGAGCAGTACTTC. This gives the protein CASSLGGSGYEQYF.

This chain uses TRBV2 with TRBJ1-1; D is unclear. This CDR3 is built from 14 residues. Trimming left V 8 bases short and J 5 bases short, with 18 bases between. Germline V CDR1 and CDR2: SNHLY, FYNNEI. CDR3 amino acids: CASGEEGIGTEAFF. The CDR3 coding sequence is TGTGCCAGCGGGGAGGAAGGCATCGGGACTGAAGCTTTCTTT. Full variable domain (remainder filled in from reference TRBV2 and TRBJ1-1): EPEVTQTPSHQVTQMGQEVILRCVPISNHLYFYWYRQILGQKVEFLVSFYNNEISEKSEIFDDQFSVERPDGSNFTLKIRSTKLEDSAMYFCASGEEGIGTEAFFGQGTRLTVV.

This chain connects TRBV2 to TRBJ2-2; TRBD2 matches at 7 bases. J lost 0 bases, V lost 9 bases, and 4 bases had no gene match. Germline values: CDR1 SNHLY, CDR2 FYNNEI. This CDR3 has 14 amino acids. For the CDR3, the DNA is TGTGCCAGGGGAGGGCGGACGAACACCGGGGAGCTGTTTTTT. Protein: CARGGRTNTGELFF.